This TCR beta chain appears in the sequencing data of a study of T cells in Graves' hyperthyroidism and ophthalmopathy (dated by TCRdb to about 2019). A note on the overall study: Peripheral blood samples were taken at the time of initial diagnosis, prior to any treatment. To identify distinguishing TCR V-J signatures, a discovery cohort of about a hundred patients was used, comprising 43 with Graves' ophthalmopathy and around 60 with stable Graves' hyperthyroidism. An independent validation cohort of around 20 hyperthyroidism patients and approximately 15 patients who later progressed to ophthalmopathy tested prospective prediction of ophthalmopathy. The 75 to 100 discovery patients were randomly split 7:3 into training and test sets. In more than five Graves' hyperthyroidism patients, the study also compared T-cell repertoires from thyroid tissue with T-cell repertoires from blood. Once sampling was done, hyperthyroidism patients were given methimazole at a starting dose of 30 mg daily, whereas ophthalmopathy patients were given high-dose intravenous methylprednisolone. The paper describes TCR Vbeta CDR3 sequencing of 120 to 150 peripheral blood samples, made up of 43 ophthalmopathy patients, roughly 80 hyperthyroidism patients and some 17 progressor patients. The paper's findings and limits, for the study overall: Most expanded thyroid clonotypes (frequency above 0.001) were also detected in blood, a finding suggesting that blood repertoires may reflect thyroid immune responses. A 13 V-J signature model separated ophthalmopathy from stable hyperthyroidism, with about 90% sensitivity and 81.08% specificity in cross-validation and 80%/75% in testing. In validation, the model predicted progression to ophthalmopathy a median of approximately 6.6 months before onset, with approximately 71% sensitivity and roughly 79% specificity. Sample size was not statistically predetermined, and investigators were not blinded to group allocation.

Of note for this clonotype: The antigen this receptor binds is unknown. Base-call qualities are not available, and no considerably larger clone is one nucleotide away.

The TCR beta CDR3 regions were amplified from the RNA transcripts. The TCR CDR3 was subjected to a first round of RT-PCR using the HTBI primer set and the Qiagen OneStep RT-PCR kit. Libraries were constructed in a second round of multiplex PCR, after which size selection and purification were carried out. The libraries were sequenced on an Illumina HiSeq2000 using paired-end 100 bp reads. In the paper's pipeline: SOAPnuke was used to process the raw data, throwing out any read that contained adapters or uncalled bases, had a mean Phred below 15, or lacked an exact constant-primer or identifier match. High-quality paired reads were merged with COPE v1.2.5, and unique nucleotide sequences were defined as clonotypes. MiTCR v1.1 was used to align the clonotypes against IMGT TRBV, TRBD and TRBJ reference segments. Analysis was restricted to V-J combinations with a frequency above 0.0001, which covered 99.2% of repertoires. A TCS score was defined as the ratio of F50 (clonal expansion) to E x V (chaos), with BLOSUM62-based TCRdist applied between CDR3 peptides within each V-J. Welch's t-statistics and random forest reduced around 520 V-J features to some 14, which were used in a naive Bayes classifier (R e1071). TCRdb took the public reads, trimmed them with fastp at Q25, ran MiXCR for clone calling and kept in-frame beta chains. Rows with one shared CDR3 protein collapse into an entry with the most common genes and DNA. It is TCRdb's table, rather than the study itself, that gives the V and J calls and clone size. The sample data list fewer than 700,000 distinct CDR3 sequences, and roughly 16% of these were observed just once. Of the sample, around 4% is held by the ten largest clones.

V is cut by 1 base and J by 0 bases, and the space between the germline ends is 8 bases. As encoded in the germline V gene, CDR1 is SGDLS while CDR2 is YYNGEE. The CDR3 sequence holds 15 residues, the cysteine and phenylalanine included. CDR3 DNA only is kept here, 45 bases in frame from base 1. Graves' hyperthyroidism was defined as stable when no progression to ophthalmopathy occurred over 18 months of follow-up. Hyperthyroidism patients were newly diagnosed, had a disease duration of under 2 months, and were aged 18 to 65 years. Exclusion was applied to patients with uncontrolled infections, other autoimmune diseases, pregnancy or lactation. Diagnoses relied on clinical symptoms, serum thyroxine and TRAb, thyroid ultrasound and orbital computed tomography. PBMCs were isolated from about 10 ml of fresh peripheral blood by Ficoll-Paque density gradient centrifugation. Total RNA was extracted with Trizol reagent, and quality was checked on an Agilent 2100 Bioanalyzer.

The chain is made from TRBV9 and TRBJ1-3, with no confidently assigned D gene. Sequencing was done on a sample of blood. The receptor's source is a woman under 40 with Graves' hyperthyroidism. DNA sequence: TGTGCCAGCAGCGTAAGCACATCCTCTGGAAACACCATATATTTT. Its protein is CASSVSTSSGNTIYF.